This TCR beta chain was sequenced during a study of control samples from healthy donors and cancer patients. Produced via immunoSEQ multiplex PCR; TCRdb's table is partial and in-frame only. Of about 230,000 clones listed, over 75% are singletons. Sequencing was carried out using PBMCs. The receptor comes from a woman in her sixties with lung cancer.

The CDR3 spells CASSLESGNTIYF. The CDR3 region has the DNA TGTGCCAGCAGCCTCGAATCTGGAAACACCATATATTTT. The chain is built from TRBV27 and TRBJ1-3; D gene uncertain. This CDR3 is 13 amino acids long. Germline values: CDR1 MNHEY, CDR2 SMNVEV (reference sequence). The V end lost 6 bases, the J end lost 1 base, and 7 bases lay between the germline ends.